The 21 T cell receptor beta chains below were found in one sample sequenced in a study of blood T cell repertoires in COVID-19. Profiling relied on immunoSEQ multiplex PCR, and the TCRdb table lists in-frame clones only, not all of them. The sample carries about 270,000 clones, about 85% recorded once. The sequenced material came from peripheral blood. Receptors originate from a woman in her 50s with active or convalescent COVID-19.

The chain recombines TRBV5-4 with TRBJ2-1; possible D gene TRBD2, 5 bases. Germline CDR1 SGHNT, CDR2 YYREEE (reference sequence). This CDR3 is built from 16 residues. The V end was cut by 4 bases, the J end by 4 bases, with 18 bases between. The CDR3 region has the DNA TGTGCCAGCAGCCCGGACTGGATTTTTGCATACAATGAGCAGTTCTTC. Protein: CASSPDWIFAYNEQFF.

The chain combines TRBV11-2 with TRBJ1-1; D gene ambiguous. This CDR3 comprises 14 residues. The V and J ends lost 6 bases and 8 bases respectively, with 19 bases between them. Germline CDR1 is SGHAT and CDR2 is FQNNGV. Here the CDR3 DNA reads TGTGCCAGCAGTTACTGGACGGGAGCTTCAGAAGCTTTCTTT. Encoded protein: CASSYWTGASEAFF. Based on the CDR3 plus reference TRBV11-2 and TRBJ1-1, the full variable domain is EAGVAQSPRYKIIEKRQSVAFWCNPISGHATLYWYQQILGQGPKLLIQFQNNGVVDDSQLPKDRFSAERLKGVDSTLKIQPAKLEDSAVYLCASSYWTGASEAFFGQGTRLTVV.

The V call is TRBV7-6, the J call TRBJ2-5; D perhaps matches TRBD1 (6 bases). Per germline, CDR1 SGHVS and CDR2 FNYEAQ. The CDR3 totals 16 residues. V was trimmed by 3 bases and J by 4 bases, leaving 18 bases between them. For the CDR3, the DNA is TGTGCCAGCAGCTTGGAAGGGGTCGAAGGGGGAGAGACCCAGTACTTC. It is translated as CASSLEGVEGGETQYF.

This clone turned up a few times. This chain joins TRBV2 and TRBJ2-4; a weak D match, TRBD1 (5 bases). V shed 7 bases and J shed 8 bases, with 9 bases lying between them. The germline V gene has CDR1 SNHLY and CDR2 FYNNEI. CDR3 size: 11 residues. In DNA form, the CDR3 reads TGTGCCAGCACAGGGTTGGACATTCAGTACTTC. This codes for CASTGLDIQYF.

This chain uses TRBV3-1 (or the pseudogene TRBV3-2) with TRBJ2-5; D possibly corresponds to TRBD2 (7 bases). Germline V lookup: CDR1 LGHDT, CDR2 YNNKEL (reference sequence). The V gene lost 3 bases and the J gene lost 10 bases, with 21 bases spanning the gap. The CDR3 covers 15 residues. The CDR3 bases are TGTGCCAGCAGCCAGGGGGGGCGGTTCCAGATGGGCCAGTACTTC. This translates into CASSQGGRFQMGQYF.

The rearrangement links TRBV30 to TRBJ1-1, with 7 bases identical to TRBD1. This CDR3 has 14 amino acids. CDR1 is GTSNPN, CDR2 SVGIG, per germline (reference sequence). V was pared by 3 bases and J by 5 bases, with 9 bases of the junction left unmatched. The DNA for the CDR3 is TGTGCCTGGAGCGGACAGGCTGTCGGAACTGAAGCTTTCTTT. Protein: CAWSGQAVGTEAFF.

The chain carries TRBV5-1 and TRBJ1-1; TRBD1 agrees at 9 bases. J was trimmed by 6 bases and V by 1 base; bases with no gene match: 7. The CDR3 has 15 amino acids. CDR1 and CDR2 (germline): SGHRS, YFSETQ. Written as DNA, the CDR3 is TGCGCCAGCAGCTTGAGGACAGGGGCCTCATCTGAAGCTTTCTTT. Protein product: CASSLRTGASSEAFF.

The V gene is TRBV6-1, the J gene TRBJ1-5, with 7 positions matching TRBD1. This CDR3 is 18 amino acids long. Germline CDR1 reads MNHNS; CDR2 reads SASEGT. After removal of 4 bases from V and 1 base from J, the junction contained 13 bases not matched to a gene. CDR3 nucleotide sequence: TGTGCCAGCAGTGGAACAGGGGTGGTGGCGCGGAGCAATCAGCCCCAGCATTTT. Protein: CASSGTGVVARSNQPQHF.

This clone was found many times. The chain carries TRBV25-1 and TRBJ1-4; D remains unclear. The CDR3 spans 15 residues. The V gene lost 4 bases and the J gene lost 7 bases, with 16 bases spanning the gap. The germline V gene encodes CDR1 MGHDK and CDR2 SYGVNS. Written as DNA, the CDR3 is TGTGCCAGCAGTGCCCCGACTGGGAGGGCTGAAAAACTGTTTTTT. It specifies CASSAPTGRAEKLFF.

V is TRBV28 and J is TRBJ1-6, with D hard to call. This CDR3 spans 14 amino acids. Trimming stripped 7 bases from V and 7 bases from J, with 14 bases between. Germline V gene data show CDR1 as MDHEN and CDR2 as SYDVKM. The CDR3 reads CASKIDTGNSPLHF. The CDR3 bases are TGTGCCAGCAAGATTGATACGGGGAATTCACCCCTCCACTTT.

CDR3 residues: CASSQGWGVSNEQFF. The CDR3 coding sequence is TGTGCCAGCAGCCAGGGCTGGGGAGTCTCCAATGAGCAGTTCTTC. This sequence joins TRBV3-1 (or the pseudogene TRBV3-2) and TRBJ2-1, with D possibly matching TRBD2 (5 bases). The CDR3 has 15 residues. Germline lookup yields CDR1 LGHDT and CDR2 YNNKEL (reference sequence). The ends were cut back, 3 bases at V and 6 bases at J, with 15 bases in the middle.

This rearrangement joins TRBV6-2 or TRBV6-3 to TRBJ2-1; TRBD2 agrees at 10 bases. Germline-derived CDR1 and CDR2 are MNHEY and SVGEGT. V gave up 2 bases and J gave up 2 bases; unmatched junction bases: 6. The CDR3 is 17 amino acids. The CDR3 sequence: CASSYLISGRPYNEQFF. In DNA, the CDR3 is TGTGCCAGCAGTTACCTAATTAGCGGGAGGCCCTACAATGAGCAGTTCTTC.

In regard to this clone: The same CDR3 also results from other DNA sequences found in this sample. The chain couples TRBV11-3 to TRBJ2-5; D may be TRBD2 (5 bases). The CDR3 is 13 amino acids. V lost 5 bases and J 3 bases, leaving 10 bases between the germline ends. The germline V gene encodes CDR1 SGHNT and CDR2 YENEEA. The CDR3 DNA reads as TGTGCCAGCAGCCTAAGCGGAAAAGAGACCCAGTACTTC. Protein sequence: CASSLSGKETQYF.

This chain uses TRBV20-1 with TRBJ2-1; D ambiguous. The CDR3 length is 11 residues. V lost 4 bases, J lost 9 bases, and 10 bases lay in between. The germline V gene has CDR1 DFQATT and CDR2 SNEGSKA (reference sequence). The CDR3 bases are TGCAGTGCTAAGTACCTAACTGAGCAGTTCTTC. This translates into CSAKYLTEQFF.

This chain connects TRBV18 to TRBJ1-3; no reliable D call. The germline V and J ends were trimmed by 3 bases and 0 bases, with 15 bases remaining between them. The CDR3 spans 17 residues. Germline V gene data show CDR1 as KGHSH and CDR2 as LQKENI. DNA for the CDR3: TGTGCCAGCTCACCCCTTAACAGCCTACTCTCTGGAAACACCATATATTTT. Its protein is CASSPLNSLLSGNTIYF.

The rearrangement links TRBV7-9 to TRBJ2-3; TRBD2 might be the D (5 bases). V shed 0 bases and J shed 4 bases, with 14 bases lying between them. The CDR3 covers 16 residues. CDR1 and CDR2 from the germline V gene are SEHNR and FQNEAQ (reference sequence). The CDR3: CASSLASLLGPDTQYF. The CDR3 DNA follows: TGTGCCAGCAGCTTAGCTTCGTTACTAGGCCCAGATACGCAGTATTTT. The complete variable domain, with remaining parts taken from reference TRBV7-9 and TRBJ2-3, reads DTGVSQNPRHKITKRGQNVTFRCDPISEHNRLYWYRQTLGQGPEFLTYFQNEAQLEKSRLLSDRFSAERPKGSFSTLEIQRTEQGDSAMYLCASSLASLLGPDTQYFGPGTRLTVL.

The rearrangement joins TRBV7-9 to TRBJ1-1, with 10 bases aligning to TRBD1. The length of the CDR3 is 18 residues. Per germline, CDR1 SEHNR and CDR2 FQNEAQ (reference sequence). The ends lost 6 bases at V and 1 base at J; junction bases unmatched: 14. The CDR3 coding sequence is TGTGCCAGCAGGTCCTCCGGGACAGGGGTCCGGAAGAACACTGAAGCTTTCTTT. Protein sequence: CASRSSGTGVRKNTEAFF.

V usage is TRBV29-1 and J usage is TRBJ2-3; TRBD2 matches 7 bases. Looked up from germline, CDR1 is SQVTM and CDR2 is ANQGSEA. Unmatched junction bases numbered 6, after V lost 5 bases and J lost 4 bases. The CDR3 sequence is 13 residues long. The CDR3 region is CSVKSAGADTQYF. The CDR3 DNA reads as TGCAGCGTTAAATCTGCGGGAGCAGATACGCAGTATTTT.

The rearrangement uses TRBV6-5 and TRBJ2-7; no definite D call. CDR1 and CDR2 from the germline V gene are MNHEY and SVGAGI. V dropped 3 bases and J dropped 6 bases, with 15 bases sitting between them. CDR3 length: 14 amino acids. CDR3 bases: TGTGCCAGCAGTTATGGCGGCAGTAGAGGCGAGCAGTACTTC. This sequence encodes CASSYGGSRGEQYF.

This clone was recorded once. The CDR3 bases are TGTGCCAGCAGCACCGCCTTCTACGATGGCTACACCTTC. Translating it yields CASSTAFYDGYTF. This chain joins TRBV9 and TRBJ1-2; no reliable D call. V was trimmed by 4 bases and J by 6 bases, leaving 13 bases between them. The CDR3 contains 13 residues. Germline CDR1 SGDLS, CDR2 YYNGEE.

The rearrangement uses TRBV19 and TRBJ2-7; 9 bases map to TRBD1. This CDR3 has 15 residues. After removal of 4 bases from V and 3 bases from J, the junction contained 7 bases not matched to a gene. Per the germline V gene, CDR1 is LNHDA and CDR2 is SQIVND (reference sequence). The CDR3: CASSTHPGQGYEQYF. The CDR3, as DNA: TGTGCCAGTAGTACACATCCGGGACAGGGCTACGAGCAGTACTTC.